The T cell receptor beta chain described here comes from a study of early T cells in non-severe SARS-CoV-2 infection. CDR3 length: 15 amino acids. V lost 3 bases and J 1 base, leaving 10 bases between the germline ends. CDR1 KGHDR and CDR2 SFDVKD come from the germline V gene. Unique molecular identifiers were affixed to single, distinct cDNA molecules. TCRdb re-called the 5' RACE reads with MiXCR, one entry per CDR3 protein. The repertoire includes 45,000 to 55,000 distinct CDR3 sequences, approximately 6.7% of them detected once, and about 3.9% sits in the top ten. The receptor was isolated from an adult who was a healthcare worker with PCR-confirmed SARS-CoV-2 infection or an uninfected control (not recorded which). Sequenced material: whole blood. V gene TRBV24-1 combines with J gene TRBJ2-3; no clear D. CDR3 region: CATSDARGRTDTQYF. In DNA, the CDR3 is TGTGCCACCAGTGATGCCCGAGGCCGCACAGATACGCAGTATTTT.